The clone carrying this T cell receptor beta chain was recorded once. Its antigen is currently unknown. The data are from a study of T cell responses to AZD1222 COVID-19 vaccine. The study's findings and limits: Most donors were white British, females outnumbered males, and clonal diversity was possibly underestimated.

TCRdb's copy holds only in-frame clones and misses some; the assay was immunoSEQ multiplex PCR. This table has roughly 150,000 clones, about 91% appearing once. Germline values: CDR1 DFQATT, CDR2 SNEGSKA (reference sequence). With V trimmed by 3 bases and J by 2 bases, 4 bases remained unmatched. This CDR3 has 13 residues. Analysis merged second doses at about 4 or about 12 weeks. J is TRBJ2-7 and V is TRBV20-1, with 7 bases fitting TRBD1. The receptor comes from an adult who received the AZD1222 COVID-19 vaccine. This sample comprised peripheral blood, obtained 28 days after the second AZD1222 dose. The CDR3 nucleotides are TGCAGTGCTAGTCCAGGGGGAGCCTACGAGCAGTACTTC. Encoded protein: CSASPGGAYEQYF.